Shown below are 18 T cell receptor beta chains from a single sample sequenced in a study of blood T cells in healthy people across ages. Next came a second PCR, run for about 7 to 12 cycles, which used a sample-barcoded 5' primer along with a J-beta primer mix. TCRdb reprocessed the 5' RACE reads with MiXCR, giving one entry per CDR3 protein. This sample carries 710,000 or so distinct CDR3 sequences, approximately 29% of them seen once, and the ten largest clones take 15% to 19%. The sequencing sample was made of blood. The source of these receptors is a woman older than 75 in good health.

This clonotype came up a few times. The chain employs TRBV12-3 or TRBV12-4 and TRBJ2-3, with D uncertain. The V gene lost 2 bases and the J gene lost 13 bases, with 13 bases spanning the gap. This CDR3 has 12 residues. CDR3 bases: TGTGCCAGCAGTTTAATCGGAGATGCGGAGTATTTT. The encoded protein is CASSLIGDAEYF.

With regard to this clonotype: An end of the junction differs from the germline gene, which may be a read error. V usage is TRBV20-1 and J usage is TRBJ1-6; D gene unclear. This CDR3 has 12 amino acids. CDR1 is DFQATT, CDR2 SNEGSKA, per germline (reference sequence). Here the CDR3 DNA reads TGCAGTGCTAGGGTATATAATTCACCCCGCCACTTT. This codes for CSARVYNSPRHF.

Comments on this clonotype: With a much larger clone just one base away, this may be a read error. In nucleotides, the CDR3 is TGTGCCAGCAGTGACACCGCGGCCTCCTACAATGAGCAGTTCTTC. This gives the protein CASSDTAASYNEQFF. The chain recombines TRBV6-4 with TRBJ2-1; D remains ambiguous. The CDR3 length is 15 residues. Trimming took off 2 bases at V and 0 bases at J, with 8 bases between the two ends. In germline, CDR1 is MRHNA, CDR2 SNTAGT.

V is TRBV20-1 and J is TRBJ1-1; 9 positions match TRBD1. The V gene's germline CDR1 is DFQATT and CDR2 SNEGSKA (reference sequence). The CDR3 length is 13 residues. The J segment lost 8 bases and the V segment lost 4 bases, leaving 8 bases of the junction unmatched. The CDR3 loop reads CSATTTGTGEAFF. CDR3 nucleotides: TGCAGTGCTACGACGACCGGGACAGGGGAAGCTTTCTTT.

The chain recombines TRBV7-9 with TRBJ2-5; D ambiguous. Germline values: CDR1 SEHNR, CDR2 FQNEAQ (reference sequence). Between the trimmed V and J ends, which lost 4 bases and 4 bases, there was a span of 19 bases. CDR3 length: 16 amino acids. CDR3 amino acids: CASSSLQRDTGETQYF. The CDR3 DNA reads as TGTGCCAGCAGCTCCCTCCAAAGGGATACGGGAGAGACCCAGTACTTC.

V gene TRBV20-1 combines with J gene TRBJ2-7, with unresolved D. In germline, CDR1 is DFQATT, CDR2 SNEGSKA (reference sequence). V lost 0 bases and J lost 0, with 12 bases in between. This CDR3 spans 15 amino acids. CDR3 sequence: CSARDPNLSSYEQYF. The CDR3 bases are TGCAGTGCTAGAGATCCAAACCTTAGCTCCTACGAGCAGTACTTC.

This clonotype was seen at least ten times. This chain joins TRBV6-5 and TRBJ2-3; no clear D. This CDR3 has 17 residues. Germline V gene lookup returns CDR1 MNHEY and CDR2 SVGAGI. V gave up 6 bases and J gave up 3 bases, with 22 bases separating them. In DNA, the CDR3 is TGTGCCAGCAGCCCGACCGGGCCCCGGACCCCAACAGATACGCAGTATTTT. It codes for CASSPTGPRTPTDTQYF.

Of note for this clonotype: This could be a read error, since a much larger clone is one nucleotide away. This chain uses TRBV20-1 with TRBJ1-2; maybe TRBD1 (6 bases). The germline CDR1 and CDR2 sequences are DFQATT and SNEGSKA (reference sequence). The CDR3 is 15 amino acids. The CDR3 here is CSTRDLQGFGYGYTF. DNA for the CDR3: TGCAGTACTAGAGATCTCCAGGGGTTTGGCTATGGCTACACCTTC.

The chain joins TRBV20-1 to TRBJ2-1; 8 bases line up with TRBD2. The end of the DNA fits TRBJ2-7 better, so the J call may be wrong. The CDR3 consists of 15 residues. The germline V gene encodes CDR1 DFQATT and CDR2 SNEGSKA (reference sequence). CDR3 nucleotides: TGCAGTGCTAGAGATCCGGGGGGGTCCTACAATGAGCAGTACTTC. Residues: CSARDPGGSYNEQYF.

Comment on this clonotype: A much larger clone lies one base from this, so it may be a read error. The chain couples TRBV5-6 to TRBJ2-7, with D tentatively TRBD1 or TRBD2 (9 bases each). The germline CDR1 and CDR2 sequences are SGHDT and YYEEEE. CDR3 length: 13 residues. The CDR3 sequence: CAGSGGTGLEQYF. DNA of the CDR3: TGTGCCGGCAGCGGGGGGACAGGGCTCGAGCAGTACTTC.

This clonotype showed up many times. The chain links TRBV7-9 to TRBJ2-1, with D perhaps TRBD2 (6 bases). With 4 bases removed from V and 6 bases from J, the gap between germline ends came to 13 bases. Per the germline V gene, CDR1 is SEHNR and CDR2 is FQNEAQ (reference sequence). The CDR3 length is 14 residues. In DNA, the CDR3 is TGTGCCAGCAGCTCGGACCTAGCGACCAATGAGCAGTTCTTC. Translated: CASSSDLATNEQFF.

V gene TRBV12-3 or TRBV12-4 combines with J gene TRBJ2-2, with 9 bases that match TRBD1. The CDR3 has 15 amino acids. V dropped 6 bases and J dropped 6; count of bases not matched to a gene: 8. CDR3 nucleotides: TGTGCCAGCAGCCCGGACAGGGGAGCCCCCGGGGAGCTGTTTTTT. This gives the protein CASSPDRGAPGELFF.

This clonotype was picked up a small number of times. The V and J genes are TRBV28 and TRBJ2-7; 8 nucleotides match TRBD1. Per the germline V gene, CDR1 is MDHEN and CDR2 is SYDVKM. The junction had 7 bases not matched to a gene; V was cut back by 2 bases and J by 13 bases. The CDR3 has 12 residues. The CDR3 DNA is TGTGCCAGCAGTTTACCAGGGGGCCTGTTTTACTTC. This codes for CASSLPGGLFYF.

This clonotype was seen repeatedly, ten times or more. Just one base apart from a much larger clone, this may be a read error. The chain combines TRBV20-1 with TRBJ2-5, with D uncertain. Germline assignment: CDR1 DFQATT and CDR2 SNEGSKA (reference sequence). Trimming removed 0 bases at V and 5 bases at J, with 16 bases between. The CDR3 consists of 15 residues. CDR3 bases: TGCAGTGCTAGAGATCAGTTAAGGGATCGTGAGACCCAGTACTTC. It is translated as CSARDQLRDRETQYF.

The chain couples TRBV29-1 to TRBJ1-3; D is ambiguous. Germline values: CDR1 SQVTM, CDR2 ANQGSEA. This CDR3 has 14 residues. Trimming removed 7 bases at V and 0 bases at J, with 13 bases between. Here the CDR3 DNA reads TGCAGCGCTGCGGACGGAAACTCTGGAAACACCATATATTTT. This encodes CSAADGNSGNTIYF.

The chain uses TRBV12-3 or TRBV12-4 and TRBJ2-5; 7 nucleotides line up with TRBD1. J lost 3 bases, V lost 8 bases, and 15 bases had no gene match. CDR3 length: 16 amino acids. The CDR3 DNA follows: TGTGCCAGCCATCTAGGGGGTGACAGGGAAAAAGAGACCCAGTACTTC. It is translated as CASHLGGDREKETQYF.

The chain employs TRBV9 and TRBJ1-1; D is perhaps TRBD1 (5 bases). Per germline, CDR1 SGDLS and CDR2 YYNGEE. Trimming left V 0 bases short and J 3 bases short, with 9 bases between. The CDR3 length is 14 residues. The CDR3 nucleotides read TGTGCCAGCAGCGTAGAAGGGGCTTACACTGAAGCTTTCTTT. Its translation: CASSVEGAYTEAFF.

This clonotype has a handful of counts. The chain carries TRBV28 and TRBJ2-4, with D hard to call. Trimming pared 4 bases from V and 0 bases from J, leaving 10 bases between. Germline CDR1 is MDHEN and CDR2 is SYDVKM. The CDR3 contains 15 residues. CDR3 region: CASSSPGVAKNIQYF. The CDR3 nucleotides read TGTGCCAGCAGTTCCCCCGGCGTAGCCAAAAACATTCAGTACTTC.